The 12 T cell receptor beta chains in this list originate from one sample, sequenced in a study of technical replicates of blood from a handful of donors. The assay was immunoSEQ multiplex PCR, and TCRdb's table has in-frame clones only and misses some. The repertoire holds tens of thousands of clones, about 95% seen once, with 0.25% in the top ten. The specimen sequenced was T cells isolated from PBMCs. The source is a human donor in good health.

This clone was counted between two and nine times. The V and J genes are TRBV7-8 and TRBJ1-1; possible D gene TRBD1, 5 bases. V shed 2 bases and J shed 1 base, with 14 bases lying between them. The CDR3 contains 16 residues. Germline-derived CDR1 and CDR2 are SGHVS and FQNEAQ. CDR3 loop: CASSLRQGRTNTEAFF. For the CDR3, the DNA is TGTGCCAGCAGCTTACGCCAGGGCAGAACGAACACTGAAGCTTTCTTT.

The chain couples TRBV14 to TRBJ1-2; 9 bases map to TRBD1. Looked up from germline, CDR1 is SGHDN and CDR2 is FVKESK. The CDR3 length is 15 residues. V shed 2 bases and J 8 bases; nucleotides not matched to a gene: 9. This CDR3 reads CASSQFGTGRGGYTF. The CDR3 nucleotides read TGTGCCAGCAGCCAATTTGGGACAGGGCGAGGAGGCTACACCTTC.

The chain has TRBV2 and TRBJ1-5; D remains unclear. Germline V gene sequence: CDR1 SNHLY, CDR2 FYNNEI. V lost 6 bases and J 9 bases, leaving 12 bases between the germline ends. The CDR3 is made up of 12 amino acids. The CDR3 loop reads CASRATGRPQHF. The CDR3 region has the DNA TGTGCCAGCAGGGCCACGGGGAGGCCCCAGCATTTT.

The chain links TRBV5-1 to TRBJ2-3, with TRBD2 matching 10 bases. J was trimmed by 3 bases and V by 7 bases; bases with no gene match: 5. The CDR3 is 14 residues long. The germline V gene has CDR1 SGHRS and CDR2 YFSETQ. As DNA, the CDR3 is TGCGCCAGCGGCGCGACTAGCGGGACAGATACGCAGTATTTT. Translated, it gives CASGATSGTDTQYF.

The chain recombines TRBV27 with TRBJ2-5, with a tentative D call TRBD2 (7 bases). V gave up 4 bases and J gave up 1 base, with 10 bases separating them. CDR1 is MNHEY and CDR2 is SMNVEV in the germline V gene (reference sequence). The CDR3 has 14 residues. CDR3 in DNA: TGTGCCAGCAGTTCCGCGGGGGCCCAAGAGACCCAGTACTTC. Translated: CASSSAGAQETQYF.

The chain combines TRBV2 with TRBJ2-7; D is perhaps TRBD2 (5 bases). This CDR3 comprises 19 residues. The V and J ends lost 5 bases and 2 bases respectively, with 28 bases between them. The germline gives CDR1 SNHLY, CDR2 FYNNEI. The chain's CDR3 is CASSLGSYSSWRPTYEQYF. CDR3 bases: TGTGCCAGCAGTTTGGGTTCTTACTCGTCGTGGAGGCCTACCTACGAGCAGTACTTC. Full variable domain (rest looked up from reference TRBV2 and TRBJ2-7): EPEVTQTPSHQVTQMGQEVILRCVPISNHLYFYWYRQILGQKVEFLVSFYNNEISEKSEIFDDQFSVERPDGSNFTLKIRSTKLEDSAMYFCASSLGSYSSWRPTYEQYFGPGTRLTVT.

This chain links TRBV6-5 with TRBJ2-7, with 8 positions matching TRBD1. This CDR3 has 16 amino acids. V was pared by 0 bases and J by 1 base, with 5 bases of the junction left unmatched. The germline V gene has CDR1 MNHEY and CDR2 SVGAGI. This chain's CDR3 is CASSYSMDRASYEQYF. The DNA of the CDR3 is TGTGCCAGCAGTTACTCGATGGACAGGGCTTCCTACGAGCAGTACTTC.

This chain connects TRBV19 to TRBJ1-1; D unresolved. V was shortened by 3 bases and J by 1 base, with 18 bases between the two germline ends. Germline V gene lookup returns CDR1 LNHDA and CDR2 SQIVND (reference sequence). This CDR3 spans 17 amino acids. CDR3 protein: CASSIKGALRANTEAFF. CDR3 DNA sequence: TGTGCCAGTAGTATTAAGGGAGCTCTGCGGGCGAACACTGAAGCTTTCTTT.

The chain recombines TRBV5-4 with TRBJ2-1; 8 nucleotides align to TRBD2. The junction had 6 bases not matched to a gene; V was cut back by 2 bases and J by 2 bases. CDR1 is SGHNT, CDR2 YYREEE, per germline (reference sequence). The CDR3 has 16 residues. CDR3 DNA: TGTGCCAGCAGCTTTGGGGCGGGGGGCCCCTACAATGAGCAGTTCTTC. Amino acids: CASSFGAGGPYNEQFF.

V is TRBV29-1 and J is TRBJ1-2, with D possibly being TRBD1 (5 bases). V shed 8 bases and J shed 6 bases, with 19 bases lying between them. Germline loops: CDR1 SQVTM, CDR2 ANQGSEA. The CDR3 is 13 residues long. The CDR3, as DNA: TGCAGCTCATTCGGAGGGGCGCCTCATGGCTACACCTTC. Protein product: CSSFGGAPHGYTF.

As for this clone: The DNA is left out, because the CDR3 cannot be placed on it with certainty; the CDR3 is given as TCRdb lists it. The chain carries TRBV5-4 and TRBJ1-2. The germline gives CDR1 SGHNT, CDR2 YYREEE (reference sequence). With termini counted, the CDR3 has 13 amino acids. The CDR3: CASSFGFGEGYTF.

This chain connects TRBV6-1 to TRBJ2-3, with D perhaps TRBD2 (7 bases). In germline, CDR1 is MNHNS, CDR2 SASEGT. This CDR3 has 15 residues. V lost 11 bases and J lost 3, with 21 bases in between. The CDR3 spells CAESEGGAGTDTQYF. The CDR3, as DNA: TGTGCCGAGTCGGAGGGGGGGGCTGGTACAGATACGCAGTATTTT.